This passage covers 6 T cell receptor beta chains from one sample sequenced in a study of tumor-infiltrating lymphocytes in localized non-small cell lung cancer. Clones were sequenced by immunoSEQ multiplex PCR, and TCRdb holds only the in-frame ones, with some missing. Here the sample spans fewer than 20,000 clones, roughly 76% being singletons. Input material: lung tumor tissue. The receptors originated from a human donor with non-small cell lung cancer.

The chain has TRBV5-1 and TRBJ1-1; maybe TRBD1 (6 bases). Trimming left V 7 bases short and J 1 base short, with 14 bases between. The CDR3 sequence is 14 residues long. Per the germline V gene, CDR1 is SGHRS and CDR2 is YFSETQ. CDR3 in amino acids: CASRTGTSNTEAFF. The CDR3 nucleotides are TGCGCCAGCCGAACCGGGACATCGAACACTGAAGCTTTCTTT.

For the CDR3, the DNA is TGTGCCAGCAGGGGGGGCGCGGAGACCCAGTACTTC. Protein sequence: CASRGGAETQYF. This rearrangement joins TRBV5-6 to TRBJ2-5; the D gene could be TRBD1 or TRBD2 (6 bases each). Trimming took off 5 bases at V and 5 bases at J, with 10 bases between the two ends. Germline V gene lookup returns CDR1 SGHDT and CDR2 YYEEEE. The CDR3 runs to 12 residues.

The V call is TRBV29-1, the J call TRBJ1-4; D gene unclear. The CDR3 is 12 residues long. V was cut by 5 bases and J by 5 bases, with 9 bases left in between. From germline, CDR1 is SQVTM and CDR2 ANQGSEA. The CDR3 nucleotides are TGCAGCGTTTCGGTAGGAAATGAAAAACTGTTTTTT. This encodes CSVSVGNEKLFF.

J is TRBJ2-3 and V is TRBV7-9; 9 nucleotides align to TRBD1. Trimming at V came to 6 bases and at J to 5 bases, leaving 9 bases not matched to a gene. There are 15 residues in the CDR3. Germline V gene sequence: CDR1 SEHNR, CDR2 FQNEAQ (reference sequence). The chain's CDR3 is CASSLQTGGLDTQYF. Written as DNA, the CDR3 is TGTGCCAGCAGTCTACAAACAGGGGGCTTAGATACGCAGTATTTT.

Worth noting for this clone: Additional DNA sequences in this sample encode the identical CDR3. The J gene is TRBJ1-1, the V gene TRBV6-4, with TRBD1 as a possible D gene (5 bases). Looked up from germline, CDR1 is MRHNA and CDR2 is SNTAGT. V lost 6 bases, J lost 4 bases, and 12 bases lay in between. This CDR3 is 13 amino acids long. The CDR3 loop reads CASSSGPATEAFF. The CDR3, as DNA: TGTGCCAGCAGCTCGGGGCCGGCCACTGAAGCTTTCTTT.

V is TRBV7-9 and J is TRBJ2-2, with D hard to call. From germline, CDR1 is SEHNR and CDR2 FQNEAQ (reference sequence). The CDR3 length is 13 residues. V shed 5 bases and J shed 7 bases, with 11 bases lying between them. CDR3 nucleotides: TGTGCCAGCAGCCAAGATGTAGGCGGGGAGCTGTTTTTT. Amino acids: CASSQDVGGELFF.